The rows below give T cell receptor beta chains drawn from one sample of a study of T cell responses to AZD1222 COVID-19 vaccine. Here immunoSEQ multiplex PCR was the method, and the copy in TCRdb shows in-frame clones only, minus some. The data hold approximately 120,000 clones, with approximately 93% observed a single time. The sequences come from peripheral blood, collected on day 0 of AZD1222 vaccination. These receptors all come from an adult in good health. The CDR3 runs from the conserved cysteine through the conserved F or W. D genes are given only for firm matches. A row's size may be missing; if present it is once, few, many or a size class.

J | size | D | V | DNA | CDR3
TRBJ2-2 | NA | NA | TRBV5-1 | TGCGCCAGCAGTCCCCCTACTCCTAGCGCCCCTACGGGGACCGGGGAGCTGTTTTTT | CASSPPTPSAPTGTGELFF
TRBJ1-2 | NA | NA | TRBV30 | TGTGCCTGGAGTGTGGGGGGACGGAGTTATGGCTACACCTTC | CAWSVGGRSYGYTF
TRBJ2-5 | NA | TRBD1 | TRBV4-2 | TGTGCCAGCAGCCACATGGGACAGGGAACCCAAGAGACCCAGTACTTC | CASSHMGQGTQETQYF
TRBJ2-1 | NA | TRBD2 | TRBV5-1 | TGCGCCAGCAGCTTATCGAGCGGGGGGGCATACAATGAGCAGTTCTTC | CASSLSSGGAYNEQFF
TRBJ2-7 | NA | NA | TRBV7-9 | TGTGCCAGCAGCACTACGGGACGGCGTTCCTACGAGCAGTACTTC | CASSTTGRRSYEQYF
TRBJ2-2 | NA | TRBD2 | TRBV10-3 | TGTGCCATCAGTGAGTCTAGACCCGGGGGGTCAAACACCGGGGAGCTGTTTTTT | CAISESRPGGSNTGELFF
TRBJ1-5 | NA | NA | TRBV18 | TGTGCCAGCTCGGGGACATCAGATCAGCCCCAGCATTTT | CASSGTSDQPQHF
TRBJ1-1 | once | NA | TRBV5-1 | TGCGCCAGCAGCCAGGGACAAACGAACACTGAAGCTTTCTTT | CASSQGQTNTEAFF
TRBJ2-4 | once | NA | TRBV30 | TGTGCCTGGAGTGGTGGGATGGGGCTGGTAGCCAAAAACATTCAGTACTTC | CAWSGGMGLVAKNIQYF
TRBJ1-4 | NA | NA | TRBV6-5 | TGTGCCAGCAGTTACTCGGGGTCTCGGAATGAAAAACTGTTTTTT | CASSYSGSRNEKLFF
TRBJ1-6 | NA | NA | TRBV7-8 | TGTGCCAGCAGCTCCCTGAATTCACCCCTCCACTTT | CASSSLNSPLHF
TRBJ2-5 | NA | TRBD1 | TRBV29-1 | TGCAGCACAAGGACAGGGGGCCAGGGGACCCAGTACTTC | CSTRTGGQGTQYF
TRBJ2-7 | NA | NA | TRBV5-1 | TGCGCCAGCAGCTTGGGCACGTTCTCTATCTCCTACGAGCAGTACTTC | CASSLGTFSISYEQYF
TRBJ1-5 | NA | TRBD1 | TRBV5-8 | TGTGCCAGCACCTCCTCGCAGGGGGCTATTATCCCCCAGCATTTT | CASTSSQGAIIPQHF
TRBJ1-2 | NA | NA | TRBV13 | TGTGCCAGCAGCTTACAGGGATCCGGCTACACCTTC | CASSLQGSGYTF
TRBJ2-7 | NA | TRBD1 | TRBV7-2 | TGTGCCAGCAGCTTGACTGGACAGGGGTCGGTCTACGAGCAGTACTTC | CASSLTGQGSVYEQYF
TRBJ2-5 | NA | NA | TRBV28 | TGTGCCAGCAGCTCACCCGCGGACAGCTCGGGTAGGACCCAGTACTTC | CASSSPADSSGRTQYF
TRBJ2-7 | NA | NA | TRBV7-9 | TGTGCCAGCAGCTTAAGGCCAGCAGAAGAGGACGAGCAGTACTTC | CASSLRPAEEDEQYF
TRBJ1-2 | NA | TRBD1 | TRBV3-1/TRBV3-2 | TGTGCCAGCAGCCAACAGGGGGGTGGTGGGCTTGGCTACACCTTC | CASSQQGGGGLGYTF
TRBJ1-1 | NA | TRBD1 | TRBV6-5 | TGTGCCAGCAGTTCACAGGGGACTAACACTGAAGCTTTCTTT | CASSSQGTNTEAFF
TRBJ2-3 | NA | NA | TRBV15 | TGTGCCACCAGCAGAGATCCCCAGTCCCACACAGATACGCAGTATTTT | CATSRDPQSHTDTQYF
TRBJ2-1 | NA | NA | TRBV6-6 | TGTGCCAGCAGGGCGGGGTCCTATGGGGAGCAGTTCTTC | CASRAGSYGEQFF
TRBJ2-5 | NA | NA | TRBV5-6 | TGTGCCAGCAGCTTGCCGGGGGCAAACGAGGCCCAGTACTTC | CASSLPGANEAQYF
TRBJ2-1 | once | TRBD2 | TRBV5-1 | TGCGCCAGCAGCTTGGCCGAGGGCGGGGGGAAGGACAATGAGCAGTTCTTC | CASSLAEGGGKDNEQFF
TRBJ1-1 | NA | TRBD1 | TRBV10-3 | TGTGCCATCAGTGAGCCTCCGACAGGGGGGACTGAAGCTTTCTTT | CAISEPPTGGTEAFF
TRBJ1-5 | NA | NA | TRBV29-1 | TGCAGCTCTGATAGGAGGGCCCAGCATTTT | CSSDRRAQHF
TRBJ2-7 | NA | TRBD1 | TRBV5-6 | TGTGCCAGCAGCCAGGACAGGGTTCTATACGAGCAGTACTTC | CASSQDRVLYEQYF
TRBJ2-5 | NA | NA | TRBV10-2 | TGCGCCAGCATGAAGGGCGGGTCGAAAGAGACCCAGTACTTC | CASMKGGSKETQYF
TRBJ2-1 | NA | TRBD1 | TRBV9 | TGTGCCAGCAGCTCGGACAGGGATGAGCAGTTCTTC | CASSSDRDEQFF
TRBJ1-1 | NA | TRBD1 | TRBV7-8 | TGTGCCAGCAGCTTCAGGGGGCAGAGTGGCACTGAAGCTTTCTTT | CASSFRGQSGTEAFF
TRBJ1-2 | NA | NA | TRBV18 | TGTGCCAGCTCCCCTACAGGGTTCGGTGGCTACACCTTC | CASSPTGFGGYTF
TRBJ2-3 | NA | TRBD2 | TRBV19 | TGTGCCAGTAGCGCCAGACTAGCGGGGAACACAGATACGCAGTATTTT | CASSARLAGNTDTQYF
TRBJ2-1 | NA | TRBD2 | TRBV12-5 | TGTGCTAGTGGTTTACGGACTAGCGGGGGGGCAAATGAGCAGTTCTTC | CASGLRTSGGANEQFF
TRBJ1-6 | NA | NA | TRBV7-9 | TGTGCCAGCAGCTTAGGGAATTCACCCCTCCACTTT | CASSLGNSPLHF
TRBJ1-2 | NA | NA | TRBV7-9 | TGTGCCAGCGCGCGTCAGACAGTTGAAGGCTACACCTTC | CASARQTVEGYTF
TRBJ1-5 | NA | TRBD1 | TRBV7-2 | TGTGCCAGCAGCTTTTCCGGGACAGGGGATCAGCCCCAGCATTTT | CASSFSGTGDQPQHF
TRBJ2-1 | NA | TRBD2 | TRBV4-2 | TGTGCCAGCAGCCAAGGACTAGCGGGGGAGCTGGTTGAGCAGTTCTTC | CASSQGLAGELVEQFF
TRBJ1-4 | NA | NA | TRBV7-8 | TGTGCCAGCAGCATACAGGGATTGGTTTACAATGAAAAACTGTTTTTT | CASSIQGLVYNEKLFF
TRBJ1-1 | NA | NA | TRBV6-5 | TGTGCCAGCAAAACAGATGTGGACACTGAAGCTTTCTTT | CASKTDVDTEAFF
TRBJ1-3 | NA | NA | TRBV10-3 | TGTGCCATCAGTGAGGTTACTGGAAACACCATATATTTT | CAISEVTGNTIYF
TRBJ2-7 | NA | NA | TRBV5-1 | TGCGCCAGCAGCTTGCGTCCGGGACGAGGTTACAGCGAGCAGTACTTC | CASSLRPGRGYSEQYF